The 16 T cell receptor beta chains below were found in one sample sequenced in a study of monozygotic twins with inflammatory bowel disease. Reanalyzing the 5' RACE reads, TCRdb keeps one entry per CDR3 protein, without DNA. This table lists 400,000 or so distinct CDR3 sequences. Sequenced material: blood. The source of these receptors is a human donor with ulcerative colitis or Crohn's disease, or a healthy co-twin of an affected twin (not recorded which).

The chain employs TRBV2 and TRBJ2-5; TCRdb lists TRBD2, though no DNA is available to test this call. CDR1 and CDR2 (germline): SNHLY, FYNNEI. The CDR3 has 16 amino acids. The chain's CDR3 is CASSGPRRGGTETQYF.

The gene calls are TRBV20-1 and TRBJ2-1; no DNA is available, so the TRBD2 call from TCRdb remains unchecked. From germline, CDR1 is DFQATT and CDR2 SNEGSKA (reference sequence). The CDR3 is 14 amino acids. The chain's CDR3 is CSPKLSRQALEQFF.

The chain uses TRBV7-2 and TRBJ2-3; checking the TCRdb D call of TRBD1 is not possible without DNA. This CDR3 region has 16 residues. The germline V gene encodes CDR1 SGHTA and CDR2 FQGNSA. This CDR3 reads CASSPRTAGGTDTQYF.

The J gene is TRBJ2-5, the V gene TRBV20-1; TCRdb returns TRBD2, unconfirmable since there is no DNA. The CDR3 covers 15 residues. Germline loops: CDR1 DFQATT, CDR2 SNEGSKA (reference sequence). The CDR3 here is CSARSYGGLQETQYF.

The V and J genes are TRBV29-1 and TRBJ2-3; the TCRdb D gene call, TRBD1, has no DNA to confirm it. Per the germline V gene, CDR1 is SQVTM and CDR2 is ANQGSEA. CDR3 length equals 13 residues. The CDR3 sequence is CSSRDSRTDTQYF.

This chain uses TRBV29-1 with TRBJ2-1; the D call of TRBD1 rests on TCRdb alone, since no DNA is present to check it. The CDR3 length is 15 residues. From germline, CDR1 is SQVTM and CDR2 ANQGSEA. The CDR3 here is CSVETDRVMSNEQFF.

The chain combines TRBV10-3 with TRBJ2-7; the TCRdb D gene call, TRBD1, has no DNA to confirm it. CDR1 is ENHRY and CDR2 is SYGVKD in the germline V gene. This CDR3 is 14 amino acids long. The CDR3 sequence: CAVSPGGRSYEQYF.

This rearrangement joins TRBV5-1 to TRBJ1-3; TCRdb's D call, TRBD1, is unchecked because there is no DNA. The CDR3 runs to 15 residues. CDR1 and CDR2 (germline): SGHRS, YFSETQ. The CDR3 loop reads CASSTTGGPGNTIYF.

The V gene is TRBV12-5, the J gene TRBJ2-3; TCRdb names TRBD1, which stays unverified in the absence of DNA. Germline-derived CDR1 and CDR2 are LGHNT and FRNRAP. This CDR3 region has 15 residues. This chain's CDR3 is CASGLEDSPTDTQYF.

The rearrangement uses TRBV3-1 and TRBJ1-5; TCRdb picks TRBD1, but there is no DNA to check that call. The CDR3 is 14 amino acids. Germline CDR1 and CDR2: LGHDT and YNNKEL (reference sequence). The CDR3: CASSQTGHGQPQHF.

V usage is TRBV29-1 and J usage is TRBJ2-5; TCRdb calls TRBD1, which cannot be checked without DNA. Germline V gene data show CDR1 as SQVTM and CDR2 as ANQGSEA. The CDR3 has 14 residues. CDR3 protein: CSVPRDGSQETQYF.

The chain couples TRBV29-1 to TRBJ2-1; TCRdb's D call of TRBD2 is untestable without DNA. CDR1 and CDR2 (germline): SQVTM, ANQGSEA. This CDR3 comprises 14 residues. The CDR3: CSLKGAAPYNEQFF.

The chain combines TRBV28 with TRBJ2-7; TCRdb names TRBD1, which stays unverified in the absence of DNA. Germline V lookup: CDR1 MDHEN, CDR2 SYDVKM. This CDR3 is 13 amino acids long. The CDR3 protein is CASSSDTTYEQYF.

The chain joins TRBV4-2 to TRBJ2-1; TCRdb's D call of TRBD2 is untestable without DNA. The germline CDR1 and CDR2 sequences are LGHNA and YNFKEQ. The CDR3 is 16 residues long. The CDR3: CASSQGQRGDPYEQFF.

V and J are TRBV5-5 and TRBJ1-2; checking the TCRdb D call of TRBD1 is not possible without DNA. This CDR3 has 15 residues. CDR1 and CDR2 (germline): SGHKS, YYEKEE (reference sequence). CDR3 in amino acids: CASSLILGTGIVGTF.

V is TRBV4-1 and J is TRBJ2-7; the TCRdb D gene call, TRBD1, has no DNA to confirm it. Germline CDR1 is MGHRA and CDR2 is YSYEKL. The CDR3 consists of 18 residues. The CDR3: CASSAHGNRITSGYEQYF.